The source of this T cell receptor (beta chain) is a study of tumor-infiltrating lymphocytes in primary liver carcinoma (dated by TCRdb to 2015 to 2018). Context from the whole study: Of the five patients (three men and two women, aged 30 to 69 years), four had hepatocellular carcinoma and one had combined HCC and intrahepatic cholangiocarcinoma. Technical replicate repertoires showed high reproducibility, with mean shared-clone rates roughly 0.89 and correlation coefficients above 0.95. Each sample produced about 3.5 to 7.13 million productive TCRbeta reads, and read depth showed no significant difference between tissue types. For each liver tumor, the study sampled five regions along with adjacent normal tissue and blood, and applied TCRbeta repertoire sequencing, expression microarrays and whole-exome sequencing. The 20 to 25 tumor region samples were profiled with Agilent mRNA microarrays so that TCRbeta repertoire diversity could be related to the local molecular phenotype. Tumors of the five patients were stage T1-T3 N0M0 with maximum diameters of roughly 4 to 11 cm. TCRbeta repertoire sequencing covered roughly 35 specimens from 5 patients: 25 or so tumor regions, 5 adjacent noncancerous liver tissues and 5 peripheral blood samples. What the authors observed across the whole study: Consistent with antigen-driven expansion, pairs of tumor regions showed higher repertoire overlap (mean roughly 36%) than either tumor-adjacent pairs (about 17%) or tumor-blood pairs (roughly 15%). Only roughly 7-24% of top clones appeared in all five regions of a tumor, which suggests that tumor-infiltrating T cells are spatially heterogeneous. Bulk unsorted samples precluded comparing CD4+ and CD8+ T cell repertoires. The top 250 clones made up a significantly larger repertoire fraction in tumors than in blood (p = 0.039). Because only the TCR beta chain was sequenced and unpaired alpha chains were not captured, true repertoire diversity is likely underestimated. The study included only four or five patients, and the authors note findings should be validated in a larger study.

Sequences SGHAT (CDR1) and FQNNGV (CDR2) are obtained from the germline V gene. Its CDR3 holds 14 amino acids, cysteine through phenylalanine. The read is trimmed to its CDR3 DNA, 42 bases read in frame from base 1. Germline trimming: 5 bases from V, 5 bases from J; junction bases outside gene matches: 8. TCRbeta-specific cDNA was reverse-transcribed from around 500 ng total RNA using a constant-region primer and ProtoScript II reverse transcriptase. The TCRbeta libraries were prepared through three rounds of nested multiplex PCR following a slightly modified ARM-PCR procedure. Each of the first two PCR rounds ran for about 9 cycles and used multiplex TRBV1-TRBV30 forward primers together with a Cbeta reverse primer. A final 25-cycle PCR with Deep VentR polymerase added sample barcodes and Illumina adapters. Before sequencing, amplicons of 200-500 bp were purified from gel using a QIAquick gel extraction kit. An Illumina HiSeq 2500 was used to sequence the TCRbeta amplicons with 250-bp paired-end reads. As for how the authors treated the data: Reads were quality-trimmed with Trimmomatic v0.33, and paired reads were merged with FLASH v1.2.11 to recover full CDR3 sequences. V, D and J germline segments were assigned to the rearranged TCRbeta sequences by MiGEC v1.2.1b. Clonotype statistics, along with Shannon-Wiener diversity indices, were calculated using VDJtools v1.0.0. Except for diversity analysis, only each sample's 250 most abundant clonotypes were used in subsequent analyses to reduce sampling bias. TCRdb itself trimmed the public reads at Q25 with fastp, ran MiXCR and retained productive beta chains. Identical CDR3 protein sequences are pooled into one entry, listed with their most common genes and DNA. The V and J calls shown here were made by TCRdb, not taken from the authors' results. The sample yields about 74,000 distinct CDR3 sequences; almost 70% were counted once. The top ten clones comprise about a quarter of the sample.

Turning to this clonotype: Its antigen is currently not known. One base away there is no much larger clone; base qualities are not given.

Total RNA and DNA were co-extracted without cell sorting from roughly 20-30 mg of bulk tissue using the AllPrep DNA/RNA mini kit. Surgical resection was performed in China between November 2015 and 2016 on four to six patients with histopathologically diagnosed primary liver carcinoma. At the time of sampling, the patients had chronic HBV infection and had not received any treatment. Five spatially separated regions were sampled from each tumor: the superior, inferior, left-lateral and right-lateral poles, plus the tumor centre. More than 85% viable tumor cells were found by histology in every tumor sample. Fresh tumor and adjacent tissue pieces were bisected; one half was stored in RNAlater at -80°C, the other sent for histology.

This TCR came from a man aged 35 to 55 with primary liver carcinoma and hepatitis B virus infection. This sequence uses TRBV11-2 and TRBJ2-5; 7 of the junction bases match TRBD2. Sample: liver tumor tissue from sampling region 4. In light of the paper, this sample's cell subset or site label describes: tumor region T4, right-lateral pole. The nucleotide sequence is given as TGTGCCAGCAGCCCCTACATCGGGAGGGAGACCCAGTACTTC. It is translated as CASSPYIGRETQYF.